This entry lists 15 T cell receptor beta chains sequenced from one sample in a study of cytomegalovirus exposure and HLA in healthy donors. The PCR employed 60 Vbeta primers together with 13 Jbeta primers. Produced via immunoSEQ multiplex PCR; TCRdb's table is partial and in-frame only. This table has more than 100,000 clones, over 50% appearing once. The sample comprised PBMCs. The receptors were sampled from a woman aged 40 to 50 in good health and CMV-seropositive.

The chain uses TRBV28 and TRBJ2-2; possible D gene TRBD2, 5 bases. The CDR3 is 11 amino acids. CDR1 is MDHEN and CDR2 is SYDVKM in the germline V gene. Between the trimmed V and J ends, which lost 10 bases and 7 bases, there was a span of 10 bases. CDR3 loop: CAISGSGELFF. CDR3 nucleotide sequence: TGTGCCATTTCGGGGAGCGGGGAGCTGTTTTTT.

The V and J genes are TRBV5-1 and TRBJ2-1; a possible D gene is TRBD2 (5 bases). V was trimmed by 1 base and J by 5 bases, leaving 13 bases between them. This CDR3 is 15 amino acids long. Germline V lookup: CDR1 SGHRS, CDR2 YFSETQ. The CDR3 DNA reads as TGCGCCAGCAGCTTGAGAGGGCCAGAGGACAATGAGCAGTTCTTC. The encoded protein is CASSLRGPEDNEQFF.

This CDR3 is CASSTGTSGRTTSYEQYF. In DNA, the CDR3 is TGCGCCAGCTCCACCGGGACTAGCGGGAGGACAACCTCCTACGAGCAGTACTTC. V is TRBV5-1 and J is TRBJ2-7; 15 bases map to TRBD2. Germline-derived CDR1 and CDR2 are SGHRS and YFSETQ. With V trimmed by 7 bases and J by 0 bases, 11 bases remained unmatched. The CDR3 contains 18 residues.

V is TRBV7-8 and J is TRBJ1-1, with 9 bases identical to TRBD1. The trim removed 4 bases at V and 2 bases at J, leaving 2 bases unmatched. The V gene's germline CDR1 is SGHVS and CDR2 FQNEAQ. This CDR3 is built from 14 residues. The CDR3 nucleotides read TGTGCCAGCAGCTGGACAGGGGCAAACACTGAAGCTTTCTTT. Its protein is CASSWTGANTEAFF.

The chain links TRBV6-4 to TRBJ2-2; no reliable D call. The CDR3 runs 13 residues. The V gene's germline CDR1 is MRHNA and CDR2 SNTAGT. V was cut by 3 bases and J by 3 bases, with 5 bases left in between. In DNA, the CDR3 is TGTGCCAGCAGTGAAGAGTACACCGGGGAGCTGTTTTTT. Amino acid sequence: CASSEEYTGELFF.

The CDR3 region has the DNA TGTGCCAGTAACGGGGGGGTGAACACTGAAGCTTTCTTT. Translation gives CASNGGVNTEAFF. The chain joins TRBV19 to TRBJ1-1, with D possibly matching TRBD1 (5 bases). The CDR3 totals 13 residues. Per the germline V gene, CDR1 is LNHDA and CDR2 is SQIVND (reference sequence). V lost 7 bases and J 0 bases, leaving 9 bases between the germline ends. Full variable domain (remainder filled in from reference TRBV19 and TRBJ1-1): DGGITQSPKYLFRKEGQNVTLSCEQNLNHDAMYWYRQDPGQGLRLIYYSQIVNDFQKGDIAEGYSVSREKKESFPLTVTSAQKNPTAFYLCASNGGVNTEAFFGQGTRLTVV.

This chain joins TRBV9 and TRBJ2-3, with 10 positions matching TRBD2. This CDR3 has 17 residues. V was clipped by 0 bases and J by 3 bases; unmatched bases: 7. Germline lookup yields CDR1 SGDLS and CDR2 YYNGEE. As DNA, the CDR3 is TGTGCCAGCAGCGTAGGAAGTCAAGCGGGGGGGACAGATACGCAGTATTTT. It codes for CASSVGSQAGGTDTQYF. The full variable domain, completed using reference TRBV9 and TRBJ2-3, is DSGVTQTPKHLITATGQRVTLRCSPRSGDLSVYWYQQSLDQGLQFLIQYYNGEERAKGNILERFSAQQFPDLHSELNLSSLELGDSALYFCASSVGSQAGGTDTQYFGPGTRLTVL.

This clone has just a few counts. The chain joins TRBV7-8 to TRBJ1-5, with TRBD1 as a possible D gene (6 bases). There are 14 residues in the CDR3. V was clipped by 4 bases and J by 1 base, with 8 bases between them. Germline V gene data show CDR1 as SGHVS and CDR2 as FQNEAQ. This CDR3 is CASSSGQSNQPQHF. The CDR3 nucleotides are TGTGCCAGCAGCTCGGGACAAAGCAATCAGCCCCAGCATTTT.

The chain couples TRBV6-5 to TRBJ2-2; the D is unclear. With 8 bases removed from V and 6 bases from J, the gap between germline ends came to 13 bases. Germline CDR1 is MNHEY and CDR2 is SVGAGI. The CDR3 has 13 residues. The DNA of the CDR3 is TGTGCCAGCGGGCCCCATTCCCCCGGGGAGCTGTTTTTT. Translation: CASGPHSPGELFF.

J is TRBJ2-7 and V is TRBV5-1; 7 positions match TRBD1. The trim removed 0 bases at V and 0 bases at J, leaving 6 bases unmatched. The CDR3 extends over 16 amino acids. CDR1 and CDR2 (germline): SGHRS, YFSETQ. The CDR3 reads CASSLGQGKSSYEQYF. Here the CDR3 DNA reads TGCGCCAGCAGCTTGGGACAGGGTAAAAGCTCCTACGAGCAGTACTTC.

This chain links TRBV5-1 with TRBJ2-2; a possible D gene is TRBD2 (5 bases). CDR1 is SGHRS, CDR2 YFSETQ, per germline. Trimming took 4 bases from V and 2 from J, leaving 12 bases between them. CDR3 length: 15 residues. The CDR3 loop reads CASSMTNPNTGELFF. DNA for the CDR3: TGCGCCAGCAGCATGACTAACCCCAACACCGGGGAGCTGTTTTTT.

The V and J genes are TRBV19 and TRBJ1-5; 7 nucleotides agree with TRBD1. V lost 3 bases and J lost 1; bases outside the gene matches: 9. The CDR3 is 17 amino acids. Germline V gene lookup returns CDR1 LNHDA and CDR2 SQIVND (reference sequence). The CDR3 bases are TGTGCCAGTAGTATCCAAGGGGGCGGGATGAGCAATCAGCCCCAGCATTTT. It encodes CASSIQGGGMSNQPQHF.

The V gene is TRBV2, the J gene TRBJ2-5, with TRBD2 as a possible D gene (5 bases). The CDR3 has 13 amino acids. The germline V and J ends were trimmed by 6 bases and 3 bases, with 11 bases remaining between them. The germline gives CDR1 SNHLY, CDR2 FYNNEI. The CDR3 sequence: CASRYFGEETQYF. CDR3 in DNA: TGTGCCAGCAGGTACTTCGGGGAAGAGACCCAGTACTTC.

The CDR3 DNA is TGTGCCAGCAGCTTAATGGGGCCTAGCGGGAGGGCCCTCTCTTACGAGCAGTACTTC. Translating gives CASSLMGPSGRALSYEQYF. The chain recombines TRBV13 with TRBJ2-7; 12 bases are a match to TRBD2. J lost 4 bases, V lost 2 bases, and 15 bases had no gene match. The CDR3 loop spans 19 amino acids. Germline CDR1 and CDR2: PRHDT and FYEKMQ (reference sequence). The variable domain in full, completed from reference TRBV13 and TRBJ2-7, reads AAGVIQSPRHLIKEKRETATLKCYPIPRHDTVYWYQQGPGQDPQFLISFYEKMQSDKGSIPDRFSAQQFSDYHSELNMSSLELGDSALYFCASSLMGPSGRALSYEQYFGPGTRLTVT.

The rearrangement uses TRBV7-6 and TRBJ2-1; 10 nucleotides agree with TRBD2. Losses at the gene ends were 3 bases for V and 3 bases for J; bases not matched to a gene: 5. This CDR3 is built from 16 residues. Germline V gene sequence: CDR1 SGHVS, CDR2 FNYEAQ. In nucleotides, the CDR3 is TGTGCCAGCAGCTTCAGCGGGGGGGCTTACTACAATGAGCAGTTCTTC. Residues: CASSFSGGAYYNEQFF.